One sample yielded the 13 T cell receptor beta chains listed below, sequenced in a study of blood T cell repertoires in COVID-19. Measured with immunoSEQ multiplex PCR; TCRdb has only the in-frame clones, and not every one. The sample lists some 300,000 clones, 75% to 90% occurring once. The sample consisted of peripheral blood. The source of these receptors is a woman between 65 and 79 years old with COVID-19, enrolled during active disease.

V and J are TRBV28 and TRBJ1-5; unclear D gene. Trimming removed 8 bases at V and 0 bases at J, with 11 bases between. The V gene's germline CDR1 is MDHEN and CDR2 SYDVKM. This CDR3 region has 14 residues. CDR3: CASVGSFSNQPQHF. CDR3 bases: TGTGCCAGCGTCGGGTCTTTTAGCAATCAGCCCCAGCATTTT.

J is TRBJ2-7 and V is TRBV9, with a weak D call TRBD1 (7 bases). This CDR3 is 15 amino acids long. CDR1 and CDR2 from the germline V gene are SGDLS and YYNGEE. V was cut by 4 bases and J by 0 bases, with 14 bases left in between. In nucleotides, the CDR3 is TGTGCCAGCAGCCAGGGAGGACAGGACTCCTACGAGCAGTACTTC. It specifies CASSQGGQDSYEQYF.

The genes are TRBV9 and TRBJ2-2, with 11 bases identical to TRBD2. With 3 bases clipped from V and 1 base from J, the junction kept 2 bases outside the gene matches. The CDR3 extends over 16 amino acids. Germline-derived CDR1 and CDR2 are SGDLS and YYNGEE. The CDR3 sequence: CASSAGLAGNTGELFF. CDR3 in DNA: TGTGCCAGCAGCGCCGGACTAGCGGGGAACACCGGGGAGCTGTTTTTT.

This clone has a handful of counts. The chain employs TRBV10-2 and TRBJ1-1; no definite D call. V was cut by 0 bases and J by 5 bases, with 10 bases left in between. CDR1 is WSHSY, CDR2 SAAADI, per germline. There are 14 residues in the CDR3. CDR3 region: CASSESEGGTEAFF. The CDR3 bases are TGCGCCAGCAGTGAGTCGGAGGGAGGAACTGAAGCTTTCTTT.

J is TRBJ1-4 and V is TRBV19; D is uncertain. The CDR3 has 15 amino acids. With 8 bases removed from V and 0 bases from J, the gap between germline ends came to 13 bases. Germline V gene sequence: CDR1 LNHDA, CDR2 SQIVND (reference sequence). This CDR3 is CASVADSATNEKLFF. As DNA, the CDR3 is TGTGCCAGTGTGGCGGATTCTGCAACTAATGAAAAACTGTTTTTT.

CDR3 amino acids: CASSSGAGQPQHF. As DNA, the CDR3 is TGTGCCTCTTCCTCAGGGGCCGGGCAGCCCCAGCATTTT. The genes are TRBV30 and TRBJ1-5, with D possibly being TRBD1 (6 bases). Trimming took off 7 bases at V and 7 bases at J, with 17 bases between the two ends. Germline V gives CDR1 GTSNPN, CDR2 SVGIG (reference sequence). This CDR3 spans 13 amino acids.

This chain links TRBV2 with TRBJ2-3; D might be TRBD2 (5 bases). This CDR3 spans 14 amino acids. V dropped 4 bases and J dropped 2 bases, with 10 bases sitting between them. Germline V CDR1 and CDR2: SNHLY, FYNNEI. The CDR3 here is CASSGRPDTDTQYF. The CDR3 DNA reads TGTGCCAGCAGTGGGAGGCCAGACACAGATACGCAGTATTTT.

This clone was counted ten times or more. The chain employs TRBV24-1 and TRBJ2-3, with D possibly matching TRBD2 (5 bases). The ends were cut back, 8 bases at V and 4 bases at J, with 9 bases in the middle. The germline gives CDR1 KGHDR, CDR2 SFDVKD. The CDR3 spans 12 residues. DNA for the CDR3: TGTGCCACCAAGGACTTCTCAGATACGCAGTATTTT. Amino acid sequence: CATKDFSDTQYF.

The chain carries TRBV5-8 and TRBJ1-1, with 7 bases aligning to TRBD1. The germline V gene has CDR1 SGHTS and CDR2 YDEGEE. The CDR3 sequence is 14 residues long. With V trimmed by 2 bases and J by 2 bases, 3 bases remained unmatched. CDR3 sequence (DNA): TGTGCCAGCAGCTTTACAGGGGCAAACACTGAAGCTTTCTTT. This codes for CASSFTGANTEAFF. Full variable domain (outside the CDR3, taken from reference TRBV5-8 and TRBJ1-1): EAGVTQSPTHLIKTRGQQATLRCSPISGHTSVYWYQQALGLGLQFLLWYDEGEERNRGNFPPRFSGRQFPNYSSELNVNALELEDSALYLCASSFTGANTEAFFGQGTRLTVV.

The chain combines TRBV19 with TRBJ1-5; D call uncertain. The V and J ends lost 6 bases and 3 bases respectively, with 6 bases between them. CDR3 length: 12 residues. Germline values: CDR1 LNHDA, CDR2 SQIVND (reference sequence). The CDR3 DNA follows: TGTGCCAGTAGGGCCCCCAATCAGCCCCAGCATTTT. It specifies CASRAPNQPQHF.

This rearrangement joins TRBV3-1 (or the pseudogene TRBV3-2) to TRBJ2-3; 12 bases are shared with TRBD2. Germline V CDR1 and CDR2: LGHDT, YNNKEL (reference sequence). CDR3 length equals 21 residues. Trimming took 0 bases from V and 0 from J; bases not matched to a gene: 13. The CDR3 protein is CASSQEWASGGDSPSTDTQYF. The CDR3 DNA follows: TGTGCCAGCAGCCAAGAATGGGCTAGCGGGGGGGACAGTCCTAGCACAGATACGCAGTATTTT.

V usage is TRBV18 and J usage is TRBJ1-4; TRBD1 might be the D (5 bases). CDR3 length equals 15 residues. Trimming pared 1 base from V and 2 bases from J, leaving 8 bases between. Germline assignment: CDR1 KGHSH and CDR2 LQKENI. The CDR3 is CASSPLRGTNEKLFF. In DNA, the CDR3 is TGTGCCAGCTCACCACTCCGGGGGACTAATGAAAAACTGTTTTTT.

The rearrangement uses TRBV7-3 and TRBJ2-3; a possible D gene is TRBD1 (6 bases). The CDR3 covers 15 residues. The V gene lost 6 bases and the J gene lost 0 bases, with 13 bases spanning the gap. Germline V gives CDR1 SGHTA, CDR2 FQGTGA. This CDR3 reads CASSRTAASTDTQYF. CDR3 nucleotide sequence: TGTGCCAGCAGTCGGACAGCCGCTAGCACAGATACGCAGTATTTT.